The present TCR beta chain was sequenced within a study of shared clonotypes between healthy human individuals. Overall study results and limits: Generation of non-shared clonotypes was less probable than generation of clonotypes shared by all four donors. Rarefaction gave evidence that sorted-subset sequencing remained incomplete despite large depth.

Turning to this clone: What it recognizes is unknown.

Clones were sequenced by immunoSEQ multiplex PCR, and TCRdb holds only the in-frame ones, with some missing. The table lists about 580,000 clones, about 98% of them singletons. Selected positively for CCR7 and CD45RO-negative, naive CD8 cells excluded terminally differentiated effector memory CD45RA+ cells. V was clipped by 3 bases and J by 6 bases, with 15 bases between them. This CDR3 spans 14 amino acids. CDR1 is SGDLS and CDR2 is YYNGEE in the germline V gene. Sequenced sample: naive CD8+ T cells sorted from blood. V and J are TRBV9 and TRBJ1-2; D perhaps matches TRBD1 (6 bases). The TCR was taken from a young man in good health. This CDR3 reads CASSGSQGWNGYTF. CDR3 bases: TGTGCCAGCAGCGGTAGCCAGGGGTGGAATGGCTACACCTTC.